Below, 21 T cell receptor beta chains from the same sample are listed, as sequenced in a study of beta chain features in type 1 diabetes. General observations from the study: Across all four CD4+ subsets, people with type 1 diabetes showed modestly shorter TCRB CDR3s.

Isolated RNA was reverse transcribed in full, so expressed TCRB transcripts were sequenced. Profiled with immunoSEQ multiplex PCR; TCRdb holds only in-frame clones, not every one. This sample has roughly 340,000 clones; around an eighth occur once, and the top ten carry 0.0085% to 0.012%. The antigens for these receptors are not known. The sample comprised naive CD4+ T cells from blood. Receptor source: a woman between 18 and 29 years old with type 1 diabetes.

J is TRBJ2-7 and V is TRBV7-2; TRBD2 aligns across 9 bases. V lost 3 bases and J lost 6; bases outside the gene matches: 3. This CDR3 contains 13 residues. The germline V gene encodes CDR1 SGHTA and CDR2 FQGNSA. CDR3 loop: CASSFRLAAEQYF. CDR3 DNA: TGTGCCAGCAGCTTCCGACTAGCGGCCGAGCAGTACTTC.

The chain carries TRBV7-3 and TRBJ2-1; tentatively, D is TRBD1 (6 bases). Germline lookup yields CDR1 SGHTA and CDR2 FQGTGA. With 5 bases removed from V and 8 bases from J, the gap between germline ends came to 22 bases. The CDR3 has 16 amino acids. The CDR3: CASSPTRMKGVDEQFF. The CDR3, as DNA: TGTGCCAGCAGCCCCACCCGGATGAAGGGGGTGGATGAGCAGTTCTTC. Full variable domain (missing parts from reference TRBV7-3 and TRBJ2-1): GAGVSQTPSNKVTEKGKYVELRCDPISGHTALYWYRQSLGQGPEFLIYFQGTGAADDSGLPNDRFFAVRPEGSVSTLKIQRTERGDSAVYLCASSPTRMKGVDEQFFGPGTRLTVL.

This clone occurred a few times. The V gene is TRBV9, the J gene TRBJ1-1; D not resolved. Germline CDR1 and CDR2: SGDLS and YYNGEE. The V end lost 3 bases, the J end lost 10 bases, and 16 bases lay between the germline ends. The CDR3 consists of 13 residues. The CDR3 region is CASSAGRADGAFF. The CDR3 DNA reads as TGTGCCAGCAGCGCCGGGAGGGCAGACGGAGCTTTCTTT.

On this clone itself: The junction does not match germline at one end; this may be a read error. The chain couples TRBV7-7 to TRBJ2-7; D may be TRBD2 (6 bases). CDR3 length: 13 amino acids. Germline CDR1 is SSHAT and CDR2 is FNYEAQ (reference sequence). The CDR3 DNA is TGTGCTAGCAGCGTAGGAGGGTCGTACGAGCAGTACTTC. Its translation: CASSVGGSYEQYF.

CDR3 DNA: TGTGCCAGCTCACCCGTGACAGGGCTTCTCGAGCAGTACTTC. This codes for CASSPVTGLLEQYF. The chain links TRBV18 to TRBJ2-7, with TRBD1 matching 7 bases. CDR3 length equals 14 residues. Germline lookup yields CDR1 KGHSH and CDR2 LQKENI. V was pared by 3 bases and J by 6 bases, with 8 bases of the junction left unmatched.

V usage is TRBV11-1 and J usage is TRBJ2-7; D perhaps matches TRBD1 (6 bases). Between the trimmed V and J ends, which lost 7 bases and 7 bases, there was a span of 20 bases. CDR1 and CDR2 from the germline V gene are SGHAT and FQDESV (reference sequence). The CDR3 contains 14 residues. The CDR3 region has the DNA TGTGCCAGCAAGAGTCTAACAGGGCCGGGGGAGCAGTACTTC. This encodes CASKSLTGPGEQYF.

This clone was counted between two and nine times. Written as DNA, the CDR3 is TGTGCCAGCAGTCCCTTCTTCAGCGGGAGGAGGGAGACCCAGTACTTC. Translated: CASSPFFSGRRETQYF. The rearrangement uses TRBV28 and TRBJ2-5; 9 nucleotides line up with TRBD2. Germline lookup yields CDR1 MDHEN and CDR2 SYDVKM. This CDR3 has 16 amino acids. With 5 bases clipped from V and 5 bases from J, the junction kept 12 bases outside the gene matches.

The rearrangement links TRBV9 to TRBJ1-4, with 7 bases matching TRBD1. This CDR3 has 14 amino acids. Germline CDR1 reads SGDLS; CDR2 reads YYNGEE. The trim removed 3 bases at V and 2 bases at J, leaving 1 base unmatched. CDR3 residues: CASSAQGTNEKLFF. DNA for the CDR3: TGTGCCAGCAGCGCACAGGGGACTAATGAAAAACTGTTTTTT.

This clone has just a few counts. The CDR3 coding sequence is TGTGCCAGCAGCGTAGGGGGCAGAAACTCCTACGAGCAGTACTTC. Protein product: CASSVGGRNSYEQYF. The chain employs TRBV9 and TRBJ2-7, with a weak D call TRBD1 (5 bases). The CDR3 contains 15 residues. Germline V gene sequence: CDR1 SGDLS, CDR2 YYNGEE. With 0 bases removed from V and 0 bases from J, the gap between germline ends came to 10 bases.

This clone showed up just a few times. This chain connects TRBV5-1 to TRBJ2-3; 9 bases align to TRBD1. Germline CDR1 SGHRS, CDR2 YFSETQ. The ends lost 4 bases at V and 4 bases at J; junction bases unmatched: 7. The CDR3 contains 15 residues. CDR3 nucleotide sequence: TGCGCCAGCAGCCCGGGACAGGGCGCCGCAGATACGCAGTATTTT. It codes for CASSPGQGAADTQYF.

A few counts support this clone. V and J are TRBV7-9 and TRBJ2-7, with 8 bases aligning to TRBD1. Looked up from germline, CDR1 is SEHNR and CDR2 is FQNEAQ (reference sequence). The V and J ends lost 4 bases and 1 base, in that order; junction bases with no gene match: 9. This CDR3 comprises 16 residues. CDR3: CASSSRSTGESYEQYF. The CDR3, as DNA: TGTGCCAGCAGCTCCCGCTCGACAGGGGAATCCTACGAGCAGTACTTC.

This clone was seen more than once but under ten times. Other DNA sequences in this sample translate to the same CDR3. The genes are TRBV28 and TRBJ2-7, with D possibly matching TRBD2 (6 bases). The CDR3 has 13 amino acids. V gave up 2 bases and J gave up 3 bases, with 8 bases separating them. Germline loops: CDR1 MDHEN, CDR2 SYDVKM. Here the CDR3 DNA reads TGTGCCAGCAGTTTAGCCGGGGGCTACGAGCAGTACTTC. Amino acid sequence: CASSLAGGYEQYF.

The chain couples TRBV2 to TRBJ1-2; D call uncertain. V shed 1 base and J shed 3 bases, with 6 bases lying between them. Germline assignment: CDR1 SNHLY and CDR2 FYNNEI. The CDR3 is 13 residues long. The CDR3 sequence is CASSEDSDYGYTF. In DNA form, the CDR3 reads TGTGCCAGCAGTGAAGACAGTGACTATGGCTACACCTTC.

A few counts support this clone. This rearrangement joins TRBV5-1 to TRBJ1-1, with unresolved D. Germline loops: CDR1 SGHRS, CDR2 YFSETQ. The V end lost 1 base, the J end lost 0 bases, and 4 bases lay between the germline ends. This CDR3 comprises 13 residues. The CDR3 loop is CASSLHLNTEAFF. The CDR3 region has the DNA TGCGCCAGCAGCTTGCATTTGAACACTGAAGCTTTCTTT. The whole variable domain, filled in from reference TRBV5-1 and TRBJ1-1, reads KAGVTQTPRYLIKTRGQQVTLSCSPISGHRSVSWYQQTPGQGLQFLFEYFSETQRNKGNFPGRFSGRQFSNSRSEMNVSTLELGDSALYLCASSLHLNTEAFFGQGTRLTVV.

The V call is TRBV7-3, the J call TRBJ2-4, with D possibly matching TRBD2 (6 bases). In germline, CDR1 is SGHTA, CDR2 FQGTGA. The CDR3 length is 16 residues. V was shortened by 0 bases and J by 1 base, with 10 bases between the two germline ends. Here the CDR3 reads CASSLTLGSAKNIQYF. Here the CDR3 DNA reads TGTGCCAGCAGCTTAACACTCGGGAGCGCCAAAAACATTCAGTACTTC.

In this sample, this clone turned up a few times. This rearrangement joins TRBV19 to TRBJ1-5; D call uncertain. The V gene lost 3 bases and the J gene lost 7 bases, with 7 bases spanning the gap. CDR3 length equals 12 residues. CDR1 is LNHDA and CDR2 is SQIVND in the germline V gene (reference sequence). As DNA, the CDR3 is TGTGCCAGTAGTATGTCGGGACAGCCCCAGCATTTT. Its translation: CASSMSGQPQHF.

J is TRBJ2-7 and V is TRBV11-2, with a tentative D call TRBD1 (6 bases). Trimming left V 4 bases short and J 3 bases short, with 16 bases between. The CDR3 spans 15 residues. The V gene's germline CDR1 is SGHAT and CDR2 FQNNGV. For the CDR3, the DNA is TGTGCCAGCAGCTCCCCCAGTCAGGGGCACTACGAGCAGTACTTC. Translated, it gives CASSSPSQGHYEQYF.

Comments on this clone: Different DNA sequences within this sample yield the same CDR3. CDR3 in amino acids: CASSIVSSGANVLTF. The CDR3 bases are TGTGCCAGTAGTATAGTGAGCTCTGGGGCCAACGTCCTGACTTTC. The genes are TRBV19 and TRBJ2-6; D call uncertain. Trimming removed 1 base from V and 0 bases from J, with 4 bases in between. CDR1 is LNHDA and CDR2 is SQIVND in the germline V gene (reference sequence). The CDR3 is made up of 15 amino acids.

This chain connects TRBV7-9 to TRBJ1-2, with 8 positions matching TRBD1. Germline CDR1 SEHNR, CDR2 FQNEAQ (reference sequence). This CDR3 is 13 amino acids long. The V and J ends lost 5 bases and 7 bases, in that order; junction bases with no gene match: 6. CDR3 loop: CASSLGQGLGYTF. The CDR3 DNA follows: TGTGCCAGCAGCCTCGGACAGGGCCTTGGCTACACCTTC.

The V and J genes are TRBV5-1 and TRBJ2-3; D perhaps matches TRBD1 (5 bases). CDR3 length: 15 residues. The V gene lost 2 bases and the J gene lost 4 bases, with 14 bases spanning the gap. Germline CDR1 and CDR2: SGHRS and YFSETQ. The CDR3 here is CASSLMGRTPDTQYF. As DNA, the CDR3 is TGCGCCAGCAGCTTAATGGGGCGCACTCCAGATACGCAGTATTTT.

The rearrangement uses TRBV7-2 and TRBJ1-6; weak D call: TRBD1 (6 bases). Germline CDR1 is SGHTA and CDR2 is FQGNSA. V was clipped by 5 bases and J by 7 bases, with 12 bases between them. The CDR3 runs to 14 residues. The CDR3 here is CASSPPGGNSPLHF. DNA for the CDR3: TGTGCCAGCAGCCCGCCGGGGGGCAATTCACCCCTCCACTTT.